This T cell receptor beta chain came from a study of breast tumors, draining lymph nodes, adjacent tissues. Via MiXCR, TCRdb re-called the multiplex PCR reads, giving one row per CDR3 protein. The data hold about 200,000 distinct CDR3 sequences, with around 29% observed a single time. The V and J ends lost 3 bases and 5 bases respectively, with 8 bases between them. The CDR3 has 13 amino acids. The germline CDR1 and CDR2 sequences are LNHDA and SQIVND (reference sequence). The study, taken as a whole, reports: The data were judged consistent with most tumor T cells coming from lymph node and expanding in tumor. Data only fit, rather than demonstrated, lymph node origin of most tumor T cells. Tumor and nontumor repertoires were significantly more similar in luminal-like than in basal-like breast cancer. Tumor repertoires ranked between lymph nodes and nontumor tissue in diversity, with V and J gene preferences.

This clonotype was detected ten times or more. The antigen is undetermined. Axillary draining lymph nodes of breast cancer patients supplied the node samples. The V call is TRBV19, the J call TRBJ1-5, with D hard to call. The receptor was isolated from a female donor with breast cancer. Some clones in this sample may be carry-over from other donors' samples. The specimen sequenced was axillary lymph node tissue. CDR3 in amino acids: CASSMTRDQPQHF. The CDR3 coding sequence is TGTGCCAGTAGTATGACCCGAGATCAGCCCCAGCATTTT.